These T cell receptor beta chains were read from a single sample in a study of T cell repertoires in cytomegalovirus infection. MiXCR, run by TCRdb on the reads, gives a single entry per CDR3 protein. The sample has some 500,000 distinct CDR3 sequences, approximately 40% seen once. These TCRs are of unknown antigen specificity. The input for sequencing was cultured PBMCs, taken from culture after CMV antigen stimulation. The receptors were sampled from a human donor in good health (CMV status not recorded). Some clones in this sample may be carry-over from other donors' samples. The CDR3 runs from the conserved cysteine through the conserved F or W. D genes are given only for firm matches. Clone size, where shown, is once, few, many, or a class for clones that have expanded.

D gene	clone size	J gene	V gene	CDR3 protein	CDR3 DNA
.	few	TRBJ2-1	TRBV7-2	CASSFDGYNEQFF	TGTGCCAGCAGCTTTGACGGTTACAATGAGCAGTTCTTC
TRBD1	few	TRBJ1-5	TRBV11-2	CASSLTGIGNQPQHF	TGTGCCAGCAGTTTGACAGGGATTGGCAATCAGCCCCAGCATTTT
.	.	TRBJ2-5	TRBV7-2	CASSFSGEAAAQYF	TGTGCCAGCAGCTTTTCCGGGGAGGCGGCGGCCCAGTACTTC
TRBD2	.	TRBJ2-3	TRBV10-3	CAISDYTRTSGRERSGTDTQYF	TGTGCCATCAGTGACTATACTCGGACTAGCGGGAGAGAAAGATCTGGCACAGATACGCAGTATTTT
.	few	TRBJ2-7	TRBV6-2/TRBV6-3	CASSYPASHEQYF	TGTGCCAGCAGTTACCCCGCCAGCCACGAGCAGTACTTC
TRBD2	.	TRBJ2-2	TRBV7-2	CASSSGLASWAGELFF	TGTGCCAGCAGCAGCGGACTAGCTAGTTGGGCCGGGGAGCTGTTTTTT
.	.	TRBJ2-3	TRBV12-3/TRBV12-4	CASRSFSTDTQYF	TGTGCCAGCAGATCGTTCAGCACAGATACGCAGTATTTT
.	.	TRBJ1-2	TRBV7-2	CASSLRVGGGYGYTF	TGTGCCAGCAGCTTGAGGGTTGGCGGGGGCTATGGCTACACCTTC
TRBD2	.	TRBJ2-1	TRBV12-3/TRBV12-4	CASSRGTRGSHEQFF	TGTGCCAGTTCTAGGGGGACTAGGGGGTCTCATGAGCAGTTCTTC
.	.	TRBJ2-1	TRBV19	CASMGVGNEQFF	TGTGCCAGTATGGGGGTCGGCAATGAGCAGTTCTTC
.	.	TRBJ2-3	TRBV25-1	CASSGSADTQYF	TGTGCCAGCAGTGGTTCAGCAGATACGCAGTATTTT
.	.	TRBJ1-1	TRBV12-3/TRBV12-4	CASSFQGRVTEAFF	TGTGCCAGCAGTTTCCAGGGGCGGGTCACTGAAGCTTTCTTT
.	.	TRBJ2-7	TRBV7-9	CASSLFEGPYEQYF	TGTGCCAGCAGCCTCTTTGAGGGGCCTTACGAGCAGTACTTC
TRBD2	.	TRBJ2-3	TRBV4-1	CASRGGGVRTDTQYF	TGCGCCAGCCGCGGGGGGGGGGTCCGCACAGATACGCAGTATTTT
.	few	TRBJ2-5	TRBV4-1	CASSQEGWTQYF	TGCGCCAGCAGCCAAGAAGGGTGGACCCAGTACTTC
.	.	TRBJ1-2	TRBV27	CASSLQGQDSYGYTF	TGTGCCAGCAGTTTACAGGGCCAGGACTCCTATGGCTACACCTTC
.	few	TRBJ2-3	TRBV4-1	CASSQDPQGGRTDTQYF	TGCGCCAGCAGCCAAGATCCCCAGGGCGGGCGCACAGATACGCAGTATTTT
.	.	TRBJ1-3	TRBV7-9	CASSLGDPYSGNTIYF	TGTGCCAGCAGCTTAGGGGACCCGTACTCTGGAAACACCATATATTTT
.	few	TRBJ2-1	TRBV7-8	CASTFGAYNEQFF	TGTGCCAGCACCTTCGGTGCCTACAATGAGCAGTTCTTC
.	few	TRBJ2-7	TRBV19	CASSIAGASYEQYF	TGTGCCAGTAGTATAGCGGGGGCCTCCTACGAGCAGTACTTC
.	.	TRBJ1-6	TRBV18	CASSLAGDYNSPLHF	TGTGCCAGCTCTCTCGCAGGGGACTATAATTCACCCCTCCACTTT
.	few	TRBJ2-5	TRBV10-2	CASSAQTAPETQYF	TGCGCCAGCAGTGCCCAGACAGCCCCGGAGACCCAGTACTTC
TRBD1	.	TRBJ2-1	TRBV7-9	CASSFRDRGLNEQFF	TGTGCCAGCAGCTTCCGGGACAGGGGGCTCAATGAGCAGTTCTTC
.	few	TRBJ2-5	TRBV7-8	CASSLMDRKETQYF	TGTGCCAGCAGCCTGATGGACAGAAAAGAGACCCAGTACTTC
TRBD2	few	TRBJ2-7	TRBV7-2	CASSPIAGGLAYEQYF	TGTGCCAGCAGCCCAATAGCGGGAGGGCTGGCGTACGAGCAGTACTTC
TRBD1	few	TRBJ2-7	TRBV15	CATSRETGTGAYEQYF	TGTGCCACCAGCAGAGAAACCGGGACAGGAGCTTACGAGCAGTACTTC
TRBD1	.	TRBJ2-5	TRBV7-4	CASSPGQGDETQYF	TGTGCCAGCAGTCCGGGACAGGGGGACGAGACCCAGTACTTC
.	.	TRBJ1-2	TRBV7-8	CASSLLGPPVRGANYGYTF	TGTGCCAGCAGCTTACTCGGCCCCCCCGTACGGGGTGCTAACTATGGCTACACCTTC
.	.	TRBJ1-6	TRBV5-4	CASSLDRLASPLHF	TGTGCCAGCAGCTTGGATCGGTTGGCTTCACCCCTCCACTTT
TRBD2	.	TRBJ2-1	TRBV6-6	CASNAGLAAYNEQFF	TGTGCCAGCAATGCGGGACTAGCGGCCTACAATGAGCAGTTCTTC
.	.	TRBJ1-1	TRBV19	CATLERETEAFF	TGTGCCACCCTAGAAAGGGAAACTGAAGCTTTCTTT
.	.	TRBJ1-6	TRBV6-2/TRBV6-3	CASSYSPAGNSPLHF	TGTGCCAGCAGTTACTCGCCGGCAGGGAATTCACCCCTCCACTTT
.	.	TRBJ1-6	TRBV20-1	CSARRGSYNSPLHF	TGCAGTGCCAGGAGGGGCTCCTATAATTCACCCCTCCACTTT
.	.	TRBJ2-7	TRBV7-2	CASSLTHSSAYFEQYF	TGTGCCAGCAGCTTAACCCATTCTAGCGCCTATTTCGAGCAGTACTTC
.	.	TRBJ1-2	TRBV7-8	CASSLSGVGRYGYTF	TGTGCCAGCAGCTTATCAGGGGTTGGCCGCTATGGCTACACCTTC
.	.	TRBJ2-1	TRBV28	CASSFVWASGEQFF	TGTGCCAGCAGTTTTGTGTGGGCGTCCGGTGAGCAGTTCTTC
TRBD1	once	TRBJ2-7	TRBV20-1	CSVNQGASGEQYF	TGCAGTGTCAACCAGGGGGCTTCGGGCGAGCAGTACTTC
.	few	TRBJ2-7	TRBV7-2	CASSLNLASEQYF	TGTGCCAGCAGTCTTAACCTAGCTTCCGAGCAGTACTTC
.	.	TRBJ2-7	TRBV3-1	CASSHNRQTYEQYF	TGTGCCAGCAGCCATAACAGGCAAACCTACGAGCAGTACTTC
.	few	TRBJ1-1	TRBV6-5	CASSYSSPTPYTEAFF	TGTGCCAGCAGTTACTCTTCCCCGACACCCTACACTGAAGCTTTCTTT
.	.	TRBJ1-5	TRBV12-3/TRBV12-4	CASSFSSYQPQHF	TGTGCCAGCAGTTTTTCGTCCTATCAGCCCCAGCATTTT
.	.	TRBJ2-7	TRBV2	CASSFPIRDDSYEQYF	TGTGCCAGCAGCTTCCCAATACGCGACGATTCCTACGAGCAGTACTTC
TRBD2	few	TRBJ2-7	TRBV7-2	CASSPRLAAYEQYF	TGTGCCAGCAGCCCCCGACTAGCAGCCTACGAGCAGTACTTC
TRBD1	.	TRBJ1-4	TRBV7-2	CASSLGRDRFGEKLFF	TGTGCCAGCAGCTTAGGCCGGGACAGGTTTGGTGAAAAACTGTTTTTT
TRBD1	.	TRBJ2-2	TRBV20-1	CSALDRGRTGELFF	TGCAGTGCTTTGGACAGGGGGCGCACCGGGGAGCTGTTTTTT
.	few	TRBJ2-7	TRBV7-9	CASSATTGAEGDF	TGTGCCAGCAGCGCCACGACAGGAGCCGAGGGTGACTTC
.	.	TRBJ2-7	TRBV11-2	CASSQPLTEQYF	TGTGCCAGCAGCCAACCCCTGACAGAGCAGTACTTC
.	.	TRBJ2-5	TRBV4-3	CASSQEGTGETQYF	TGCGCCAGCAGCCAAGAGGGCACCGGAGAGACCCAGTACTTC
.	few	TRBJ1-2	TRBV19	CASNEGQLNYGYTF	TGTGCCAGCAACGAGGGCCAGCTAAACTATGGCTACACCTTC
TRBD1	.	TRBJ2-7	TRBV6-5	CASSNLRGSAVYEQYF	TGTGCCAGCAGTAACCTCAGGGGGTCCGCAGTCTACGAGCAGTACTTC
.	.	TRBJ1-1	TRBV4-1	CASSQDAGFTTEAFF	TGCGCCAGCAGCCAAGATGCAGGGTTTACGACTGAAGCTTTCTTT
.	few	TRBJ1-6	TRBV10-3	CATQDSGSPLHF	TGTGCCACCCAAGACTCAGGTTCACCCCTCCACTTT